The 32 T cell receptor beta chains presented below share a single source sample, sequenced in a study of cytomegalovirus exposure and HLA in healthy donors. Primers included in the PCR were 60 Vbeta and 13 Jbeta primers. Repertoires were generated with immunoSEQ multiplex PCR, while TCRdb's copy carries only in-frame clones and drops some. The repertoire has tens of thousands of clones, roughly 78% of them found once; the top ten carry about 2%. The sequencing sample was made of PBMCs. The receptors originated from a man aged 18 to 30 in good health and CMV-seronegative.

CDR3 nucleotide sequence: TGTGCCAGCAGTCCACGGACAGGACACAATCAGCCCCAGCATTTT. This sequence encodes CASSPRTGHNQPQHF. This chain uses TRBV27 with TRBJ1-5, with 7 bases aligning to TRBD1. V shed 5 bases, J shed 3 bases, and the junction held 7 bases outside the gene matches. The CDR3 consists of 15 residues. Germline V gene sequence: CDR1 MNHEY, CDR2 SMNVEV (reference sequence).

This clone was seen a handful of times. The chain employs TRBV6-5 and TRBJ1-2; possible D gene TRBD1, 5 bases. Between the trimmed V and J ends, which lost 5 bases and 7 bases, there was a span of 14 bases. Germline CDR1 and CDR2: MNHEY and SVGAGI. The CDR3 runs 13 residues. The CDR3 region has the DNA TGTGCCAGCAGTAATGGACAAGAGCTTGGCTACACCTTC. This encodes CASSNGQELGYTF.

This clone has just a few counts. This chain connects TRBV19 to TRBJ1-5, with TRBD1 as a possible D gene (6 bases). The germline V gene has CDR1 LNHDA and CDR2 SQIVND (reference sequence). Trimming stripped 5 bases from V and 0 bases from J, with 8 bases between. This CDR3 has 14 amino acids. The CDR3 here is CASSRQDSNQPQHF. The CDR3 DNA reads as TGTGCCAGTAGTCGACAGGATAGCAATCAGCCCCAGCATTTT.

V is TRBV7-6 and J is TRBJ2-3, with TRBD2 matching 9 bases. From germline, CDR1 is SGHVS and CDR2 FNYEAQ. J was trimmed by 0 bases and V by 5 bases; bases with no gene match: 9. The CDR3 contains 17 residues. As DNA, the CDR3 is TGTGCCAGCAGCCCACGCGGGGGGGCGGTGAGCACAGATACGCAGTATTTT. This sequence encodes CASSPRGGAVSTDTQYF.

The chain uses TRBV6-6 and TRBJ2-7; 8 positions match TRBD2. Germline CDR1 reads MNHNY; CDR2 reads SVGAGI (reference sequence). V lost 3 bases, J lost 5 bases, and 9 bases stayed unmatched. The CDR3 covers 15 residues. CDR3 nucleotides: TGTGCCAGCAGTTATCAGCCTAGCGGGTCCCACGAGCAGTACTTC. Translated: CASSYQPSGSHEQYF.

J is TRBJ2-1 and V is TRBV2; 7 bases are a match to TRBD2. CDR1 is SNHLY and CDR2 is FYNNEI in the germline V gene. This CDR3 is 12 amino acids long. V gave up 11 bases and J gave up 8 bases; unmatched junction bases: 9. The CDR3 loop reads CAGGTISYEQFF. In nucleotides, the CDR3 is TGTGCCGGGGGGACTATTTCCTATGAGCAGTTCTTC.

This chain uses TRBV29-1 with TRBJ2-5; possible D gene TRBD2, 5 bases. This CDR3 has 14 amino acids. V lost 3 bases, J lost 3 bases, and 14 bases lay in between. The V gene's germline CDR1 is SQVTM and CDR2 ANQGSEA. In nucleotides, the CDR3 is TGCAGCGTTGATGATTCGGGGATGAAAGAGACCCAGTACTTC. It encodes CSVDDSGMKETQYF.

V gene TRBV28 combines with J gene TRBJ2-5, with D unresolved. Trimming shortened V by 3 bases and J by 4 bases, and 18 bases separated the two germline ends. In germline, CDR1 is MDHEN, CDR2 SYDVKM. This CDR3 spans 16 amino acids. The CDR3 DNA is TGTGCCAGCAGTTTCTCTTCGGGTCTCTCCCTAGAGACCCAGTACTTC. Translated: CASSFSSGLSLETQYF.

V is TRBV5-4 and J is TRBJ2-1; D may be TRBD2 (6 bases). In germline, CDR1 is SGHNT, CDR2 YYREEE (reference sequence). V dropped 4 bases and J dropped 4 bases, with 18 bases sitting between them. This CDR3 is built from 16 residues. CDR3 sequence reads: CASSPRPGDFYNEQFF. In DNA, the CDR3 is TGTGCCAGCAGCCCACGCCCGGGAGACTTTTACAATGAGCAGTTCTTC.

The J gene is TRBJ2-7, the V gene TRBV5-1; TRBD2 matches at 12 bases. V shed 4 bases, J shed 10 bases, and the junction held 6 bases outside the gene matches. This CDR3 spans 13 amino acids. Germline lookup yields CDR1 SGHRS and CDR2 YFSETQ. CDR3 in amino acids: CASSPSGRALQYF. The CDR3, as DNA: TGCGCCAGCAGCCCTAGCGGGAGGGCCCTCCAGTACTTC.

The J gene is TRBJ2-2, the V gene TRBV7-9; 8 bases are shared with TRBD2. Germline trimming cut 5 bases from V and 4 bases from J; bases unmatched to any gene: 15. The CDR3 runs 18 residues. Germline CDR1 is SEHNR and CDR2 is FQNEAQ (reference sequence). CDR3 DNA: TGTGCCAGCAGCCCCCCTTTTAGCGGGACCACATCCACCGGGGAGCTGTTTTTT. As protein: CASSPPFSGTTSTGELFF.

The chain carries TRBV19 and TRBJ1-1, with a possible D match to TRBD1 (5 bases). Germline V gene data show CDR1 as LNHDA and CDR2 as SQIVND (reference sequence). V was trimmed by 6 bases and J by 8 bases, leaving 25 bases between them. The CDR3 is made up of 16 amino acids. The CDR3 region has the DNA TGTGCCAGTAGGCCCTTGTTTTGGCAGGGCGATACCGAAGCTTTCTTT. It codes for CASRPLFWQGDTEAFF.

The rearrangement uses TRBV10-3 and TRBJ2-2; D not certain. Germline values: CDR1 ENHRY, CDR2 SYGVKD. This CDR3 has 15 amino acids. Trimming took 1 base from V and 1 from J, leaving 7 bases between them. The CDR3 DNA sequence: TGTGCCATCAGTGAGTGGGCAAGGAACACCGGGGAGCTGTTTTTT. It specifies CAISEWARNTGELFF.

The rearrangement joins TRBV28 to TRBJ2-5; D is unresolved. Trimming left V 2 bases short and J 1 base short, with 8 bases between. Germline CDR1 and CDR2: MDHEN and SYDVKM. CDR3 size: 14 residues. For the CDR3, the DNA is TGTGCCAGCAGTTTACCCTACGGCCAAGAGACCCAGTACTTC. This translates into CASSLPYGQETQYF.

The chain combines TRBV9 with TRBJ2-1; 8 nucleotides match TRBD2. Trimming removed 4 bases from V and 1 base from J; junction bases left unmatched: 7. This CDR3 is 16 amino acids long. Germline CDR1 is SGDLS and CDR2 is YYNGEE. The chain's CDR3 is CASSIGSGRSYNEQFF. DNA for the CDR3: TGTGCCAGCAGCATTGGAAGCGGGAGATCCTACAATGAGCAGTTCTTC.

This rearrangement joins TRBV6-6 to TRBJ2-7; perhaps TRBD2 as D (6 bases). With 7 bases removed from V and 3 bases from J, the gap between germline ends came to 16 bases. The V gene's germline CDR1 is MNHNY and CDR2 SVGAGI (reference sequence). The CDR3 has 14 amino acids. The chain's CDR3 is CASIDMGGNYEQYF. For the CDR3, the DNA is TGTGCCAGCATTGATATGGGAGGCAACTACGAGCAGTACTTC.

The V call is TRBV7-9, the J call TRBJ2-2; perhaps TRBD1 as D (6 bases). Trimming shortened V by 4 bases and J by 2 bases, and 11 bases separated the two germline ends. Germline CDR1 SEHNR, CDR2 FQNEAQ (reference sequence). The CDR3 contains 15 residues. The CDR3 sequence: CASSYRDTNTGELFF. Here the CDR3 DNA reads TGTGCCAGCAGCTACCGGGACACAAACACCGGGGAGCTGTTTTTT.

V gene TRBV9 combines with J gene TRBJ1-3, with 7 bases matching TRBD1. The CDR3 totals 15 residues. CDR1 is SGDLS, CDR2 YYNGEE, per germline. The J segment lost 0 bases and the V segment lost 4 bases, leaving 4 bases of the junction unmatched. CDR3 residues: CASSRDSVSGNTIYF. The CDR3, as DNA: TGTGCCAGCAGCCGGGACAGTGTCTCTGGAAACACCATATATTTT.

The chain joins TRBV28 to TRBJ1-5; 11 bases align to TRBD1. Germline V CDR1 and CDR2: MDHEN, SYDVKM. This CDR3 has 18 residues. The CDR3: CASHPDRGLLSLSQPQHF. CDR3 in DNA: TGTGCGTCCCACCCGGACAGGGGGCTTTTGAGTTTAAGTCAGCCCCAGCATTTT.

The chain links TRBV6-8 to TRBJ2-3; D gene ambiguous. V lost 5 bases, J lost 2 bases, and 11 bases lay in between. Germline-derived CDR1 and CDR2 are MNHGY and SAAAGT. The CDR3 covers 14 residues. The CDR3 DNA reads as TGTGCCAGCAGTGCTGGAGATCCCACAGATACGCAGTATTTT. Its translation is CASSAGDPTDTQYF.

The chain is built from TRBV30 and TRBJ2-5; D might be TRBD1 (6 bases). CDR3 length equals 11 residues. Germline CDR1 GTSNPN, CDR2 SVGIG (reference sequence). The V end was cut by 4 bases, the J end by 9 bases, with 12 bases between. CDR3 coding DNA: TGTGCCTGGAAAGGGGGAATCGCCCAGTACTTC. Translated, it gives CAWKGGIAQYF.

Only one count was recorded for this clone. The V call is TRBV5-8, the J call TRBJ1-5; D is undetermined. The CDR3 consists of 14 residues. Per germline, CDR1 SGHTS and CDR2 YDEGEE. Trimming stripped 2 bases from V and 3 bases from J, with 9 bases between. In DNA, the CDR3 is TGTGCCAGCAGCTTATCTAAGTCCAATCAGCCCCAGCATTTT. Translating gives CASSLSKSNQPQHF.

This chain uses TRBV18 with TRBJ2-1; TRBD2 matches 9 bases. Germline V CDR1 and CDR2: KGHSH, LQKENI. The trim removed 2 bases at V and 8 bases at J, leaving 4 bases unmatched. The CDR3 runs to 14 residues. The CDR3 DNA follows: TGTGCCAGCTCACCAGGCGGGGGGGCCCATGAGCAGTTCTTC. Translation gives CASSPGGGAHEQFF. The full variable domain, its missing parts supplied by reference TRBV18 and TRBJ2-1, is NAGVMQNPRHLVRRRGQEARLRCSPMKGHSHVYWYRQLPEEGLKFMVYLQKENIIDESGMPKERFSAEFPKEGPSILRIQQVVRGDSAAYFCASSPGGGAHEQFFGPGTRLTVL.

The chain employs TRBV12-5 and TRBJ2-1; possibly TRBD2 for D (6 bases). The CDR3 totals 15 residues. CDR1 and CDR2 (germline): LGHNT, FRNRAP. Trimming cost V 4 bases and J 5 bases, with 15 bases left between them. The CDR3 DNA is TGTGCTAGTGGTTATACCGGGACTGAGAACAATGAGCAGTTCTTC. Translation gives CASGYTGTENNEQFF.

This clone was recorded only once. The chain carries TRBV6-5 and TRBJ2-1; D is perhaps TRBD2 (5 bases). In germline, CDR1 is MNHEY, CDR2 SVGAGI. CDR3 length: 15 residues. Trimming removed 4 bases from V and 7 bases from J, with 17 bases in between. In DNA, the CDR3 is TGTGCCAGCAGTTCGACCAGGTGGGAGCTAAATGAGCAGTTCTTC. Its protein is CASSSTRWELNEQFF.

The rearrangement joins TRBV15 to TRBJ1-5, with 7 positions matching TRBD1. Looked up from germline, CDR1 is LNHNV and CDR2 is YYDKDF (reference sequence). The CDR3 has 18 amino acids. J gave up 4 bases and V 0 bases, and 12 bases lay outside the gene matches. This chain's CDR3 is CATSRDLGQTIVNQPQHF. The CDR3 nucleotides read TGTGCCACCAGCAGAGATCTGGGACAGACGATCGTAAATCAGCCCCAGCATTTT.

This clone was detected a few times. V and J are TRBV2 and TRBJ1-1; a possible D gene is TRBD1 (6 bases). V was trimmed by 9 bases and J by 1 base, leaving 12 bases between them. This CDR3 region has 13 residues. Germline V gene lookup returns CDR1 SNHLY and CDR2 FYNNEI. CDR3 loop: CARGQRSNTEAFF. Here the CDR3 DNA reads TGTGCCAGAGGACAGAGATCGAACACTGAAGCTTTCTTT.

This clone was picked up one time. CDR3 region: CASSPRDRAADTQYF. DNA of the CDR3: TGTGCCAGCAGCCCCCGGGACAGGGCGGCAGATACGCAGTATTTT. The chain has TRBV7-9 and TRBJ2-3, with TRBD1 identical over 9 bases. The V segment lost 5 bases and the J segment 4 bases; nucleotides outside the gene matches: 7. Germline assignment: CDR1 SEHNR and CDR2 FQNEAQ (reference sequence). The CDR3 contains 15 residues.

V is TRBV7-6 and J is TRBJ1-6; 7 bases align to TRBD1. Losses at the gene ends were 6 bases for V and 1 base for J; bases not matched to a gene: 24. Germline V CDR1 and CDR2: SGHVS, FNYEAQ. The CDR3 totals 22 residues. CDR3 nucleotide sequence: TGTGCCAGCAGTCCCCCGACAGGGAAGAAATTAAATGGACGGTCCTATAATTCACCCCTCCACTTT. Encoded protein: CASSPPTGKKLNGRSYNSPLHF.

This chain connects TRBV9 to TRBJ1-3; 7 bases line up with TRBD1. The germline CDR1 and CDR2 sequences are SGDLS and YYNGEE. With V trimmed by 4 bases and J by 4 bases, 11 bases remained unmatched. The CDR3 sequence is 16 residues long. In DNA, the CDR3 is TGTGCCAGCAGCACTCTCAGGGGGGACGCCGGAAACACCATATATTTT. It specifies CASSTLRGDAGNTIYF.

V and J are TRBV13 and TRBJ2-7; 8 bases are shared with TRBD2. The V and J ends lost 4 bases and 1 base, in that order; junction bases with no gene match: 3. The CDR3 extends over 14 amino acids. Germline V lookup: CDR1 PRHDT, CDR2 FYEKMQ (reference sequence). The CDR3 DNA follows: TGTGCCAGCAGCTCGAGCGGGAGATCCTACGAGCAGTACTTC. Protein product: CASSSSGRSYEQYF.

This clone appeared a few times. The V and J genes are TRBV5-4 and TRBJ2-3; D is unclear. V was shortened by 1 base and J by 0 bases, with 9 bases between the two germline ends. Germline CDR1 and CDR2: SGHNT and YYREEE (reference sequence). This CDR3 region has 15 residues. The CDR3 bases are TGTGCCAGCAGCTTGACTTTTCCTAGCACAGATACGCAGTATTTT. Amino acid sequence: CASSLTFPSTDTQYF.